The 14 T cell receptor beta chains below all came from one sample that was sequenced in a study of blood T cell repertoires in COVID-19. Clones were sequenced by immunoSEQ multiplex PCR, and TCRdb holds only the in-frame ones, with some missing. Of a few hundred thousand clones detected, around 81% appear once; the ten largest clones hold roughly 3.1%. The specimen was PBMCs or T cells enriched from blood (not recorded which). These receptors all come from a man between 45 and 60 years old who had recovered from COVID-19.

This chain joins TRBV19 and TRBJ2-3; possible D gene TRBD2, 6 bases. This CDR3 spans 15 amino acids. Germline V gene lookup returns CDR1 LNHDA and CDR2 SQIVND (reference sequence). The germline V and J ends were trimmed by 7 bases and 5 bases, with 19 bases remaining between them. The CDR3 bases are TGTGCCAGTACCTACGGAGGGTTGCGTGGAGATACGCAGTATTTT. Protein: CASTYGGLRGDTQYF.

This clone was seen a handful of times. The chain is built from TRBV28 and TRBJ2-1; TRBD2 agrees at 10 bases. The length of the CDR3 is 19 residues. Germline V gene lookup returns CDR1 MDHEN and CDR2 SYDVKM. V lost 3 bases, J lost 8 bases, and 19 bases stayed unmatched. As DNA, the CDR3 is TGTGCCAGCAGTTTGGGGCTAGCGGGAGTGGGTAGGTCCGGCGATGAGCAGTTCTTC. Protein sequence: CASSLGLAGVGRSGDEQFF.

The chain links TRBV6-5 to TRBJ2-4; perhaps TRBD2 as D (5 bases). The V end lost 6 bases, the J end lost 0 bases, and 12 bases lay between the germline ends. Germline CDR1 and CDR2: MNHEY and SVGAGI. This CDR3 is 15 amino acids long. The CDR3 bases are TGTGCCAGCAGCCCCCGGGGTCTAGCCAAAAACATTCAGTACTTC. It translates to CASSPRGLAKNIQYF.

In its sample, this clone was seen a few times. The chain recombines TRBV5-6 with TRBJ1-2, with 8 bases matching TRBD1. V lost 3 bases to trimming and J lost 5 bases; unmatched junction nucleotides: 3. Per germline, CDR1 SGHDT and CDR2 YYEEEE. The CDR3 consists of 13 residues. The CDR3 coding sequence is TGTGCCAGCAGCTGGACAGGGAGTTATGGCTACACCTTC. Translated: CASSWTGSYGYTF.

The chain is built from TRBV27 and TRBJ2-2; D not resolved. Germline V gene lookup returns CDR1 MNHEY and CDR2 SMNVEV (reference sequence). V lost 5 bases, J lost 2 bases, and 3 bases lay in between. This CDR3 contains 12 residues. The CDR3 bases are TGTGCCAGCAGTCCTAACACCGGGGAGCTGTTTTTT. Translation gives CASSPNTGELFF.

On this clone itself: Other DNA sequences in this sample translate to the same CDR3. Here the CDR3 DNA reads TGTGCCAGCAGTCCCGGGACTAGGGGAGAGACCCAGTACTTC. This translates into CASSPGTRGETQYF. V gene TRBV27 combines with J gene TRBJ2-5, with 8 bases matching TRBD2. With 5 bases clipped from V and 4 bases from J, the junction kept 6 bases outside the gene matches. This CDR3 region has 14 residues. Germline V gene sequence: CDR1 MNHEY, CDR2 SMNVEV (reference sequence).

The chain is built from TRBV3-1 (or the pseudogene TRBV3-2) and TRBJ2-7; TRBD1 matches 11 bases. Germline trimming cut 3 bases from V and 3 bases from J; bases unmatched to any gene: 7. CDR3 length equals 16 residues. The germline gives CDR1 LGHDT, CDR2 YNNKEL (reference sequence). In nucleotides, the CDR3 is TGTGCCAGCAGCCAGGTTCCGGGACAGGGGGTCTACGAGCAGTACTTC. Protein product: CASSQVPGQGVYEQYF.

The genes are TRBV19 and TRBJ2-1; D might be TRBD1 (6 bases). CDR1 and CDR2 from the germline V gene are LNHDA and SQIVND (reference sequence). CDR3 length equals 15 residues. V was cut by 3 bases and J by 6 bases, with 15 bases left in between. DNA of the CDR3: TGTGCCAGTAGTATTCTCCAGGGGCAGATCAATGAGCAGTTCTTC. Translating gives CASSILQGQINEQFF. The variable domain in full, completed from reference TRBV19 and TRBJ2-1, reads DGGITQSPKYLFRKEGQNVTLSCEQNLNHDAMYWYRQDPGQGLRLIYYSQIVNDFQKGDIAEGYSVSREKKESFPLTVTSAQKNPTAFYLCASSILQGQINEQFFGPGTRLTVL.

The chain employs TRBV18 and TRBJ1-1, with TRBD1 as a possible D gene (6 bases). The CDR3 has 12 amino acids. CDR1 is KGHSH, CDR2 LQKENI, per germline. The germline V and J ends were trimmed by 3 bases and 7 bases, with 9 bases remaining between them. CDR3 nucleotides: TGTGCCAGCTCACCCAGGACAGATGAAGCTTTCTTT. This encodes CASSPRTDEAFF.

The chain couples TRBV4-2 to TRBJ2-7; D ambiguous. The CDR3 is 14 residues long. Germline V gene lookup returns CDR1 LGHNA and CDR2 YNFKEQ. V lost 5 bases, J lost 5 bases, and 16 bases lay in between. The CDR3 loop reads CASSVALQAHEQYF. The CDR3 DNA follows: TGTGCCAGCAGCGTCGCCCTCCAGGCCCACGAGCAGTACTTC.

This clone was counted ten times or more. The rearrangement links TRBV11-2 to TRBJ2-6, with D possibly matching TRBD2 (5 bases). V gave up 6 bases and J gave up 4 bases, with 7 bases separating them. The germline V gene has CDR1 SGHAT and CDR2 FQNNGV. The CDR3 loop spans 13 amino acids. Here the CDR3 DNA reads TGTGCCAGCAGGGGAGAGGGGGCCAACGTCCTGACTTTC. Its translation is CASRGEGANVLTF. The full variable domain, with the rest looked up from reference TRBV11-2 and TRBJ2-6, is EAGVAQSPRYKIIEKRQSVAFWCNPISGHATLYWYQQILGQGPKLLIQFQNNGVVDDSQLPKDRFSAERLKGVDSTLKIQPAKLEDSAVYLCASRGEGANVLTFGAGSRLTVL.

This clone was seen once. CDR3 coding DNA: TGTGCCAGTAGTATACTCGGCGGGGAGGGGTCCTACAATGAGCAGTTCTTC. This translates into CASSILGGEGSYNEQFF. The chain combines TRBV19 with TRBJ2-1; TRBD2 agrees at 7 bases. The CDR3 sequence is 17 residues long. J was trimmed by 1 base and V by 2 bases; bases with no gene match: 8. Germline V lookup: CDR1 LNHDA, CDR2 SQIVND (reference sequence).

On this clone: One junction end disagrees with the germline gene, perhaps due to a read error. CDR3: CASTLDSSSNEQFF. The CDR3 coding sequence is TGCGCCAGCACCCTCGACAGTTCCTCCAATGAGCAGTTCTTC. The chain joins TRBV10-1 to TRBJ2-1; possible D gene TRBD1, 5 bases. The CDR3 length is 14 residues. CDR1 and CDR2 (germline): WNHNN, SYGVQD (reference sequence).

CDR3 sequence: CASSYSAIGGRQPQHF. As DNA, the CDR3 is TGTGCCAGCAGTTACTCGGCTATAGGGGGTAGACAGCCCCAGCATTTT. The V gene is TRBV6-2 or TRBV6-3, the J gene TRBJ1-5; tentatively, D is TRBD1 (6 bases). CDR1 is MNHEY and CDR2 is SVGEGT in the germline V gene. V was pared by 0 bases and J by 7 bases, with 16 bases between. The CDR3 has 16 residues.